The 29 T cell receptor beta chains given below trace back to one sample, sequenced in a study of Graves' ophthalmopathy and Graves' hyperthyroidism. The authors amplified TCR beta CDR3 regions from RNA transcripts. Scientists carried out first-round RT-PCR using HTBI primers and then a second-round multiplex PCR. TCRdb analysed the multiplex PCR reads with MiXCR anew, one entry per CDR3 protein. The table shows approximately 700,000 distinct CDR3 sequences, with under 50% occurring only once. Sequenced material: peripheral blood. The receptors were sampled from an adult man with Graves' ophthalmopathy.

In its sample, this clonotype was seen many times. The chain uses TRBV29-1 and TRBJ2-2, with D possibly matching TRBD1 (6 bases). V lost 5 bases to trimming and J lost 6 bases, with 16 bases between them. Germline values: CDR1 SQVTM, CDR2 ANQGSEA. The length of the CDR3 is 14 residues. CDR3 in amino acids: CSVLGQEGPGELFF. In nucleotides, the CDR3 is TGCAGCGTTCTGGGACAAGAGGGGCCCGGGGAGCTGTTTTTT.

This sequence joins TRBV3-1 and TRBJ1-6, with 12 nucleotides matching TRBD1. CDR1 and CDR2 (germline): LGHDT, YNNKEL (reference sequence). This CDR3 is 16 amino acids long. With V trimmed by 6 bases and J by 13 bases, 13 bases remained unmatched. The CDR3 bases are TGTGCCAGCAGTGGGGCCGGGACAGGGGGCGACTTTCCCCTCCACTTT. Its translation: CASSGAGTGGDFPLHF.

Points on this clonotype: This may be a read error: a much more frequent sequence differs by one nucleotide. The CDR3 sequence is CTSSVRGVCEKLFF. The CDR3 bases are TGTACCAGCAGCGTGCGTGGGGTCTGTGAAAAACTGTTTTTT. The chain uses TRBV7-3 and TRBJ1-4; D gene ambiguous. The CDR3 covers 14 residues. Looked up from germline, CDR1 is SGHTA and CDR2 is FQGTGA. The full variable domain, in which reference TRBV7-3 and TRBJ1-4 provide the parts outside the CDR3, is GAGVSQTPSNKVTEKGKYVELRCDPISGHTALYWYRQSLGQGPEFLIYFQGTGAADDSGLPNDRFFAVRPEGSVSTLKIQRTERGDSAVYLCTSSVRGVCEKLFFGSGTQLSVL.

In this sample, this clonotype turned up a few times. At one end the junction does not follow the germline gene, possibly because of a read error. V is TRBV10-3 and J is TRBJ2-7, with D maybe TRBD2 (5 bases). In germline, CDR1 is ENHRY, CDR2 SYGVKD. CDR3 length: 17 amino acids. DNA for the CDR3: TGTGCCACCAGTGAGTTGGAAAGCCGGGAATCGCCCTACGAGCAGTACTTC. This translates into CATSELESRESPYEQYF.

This rearrangement joins TRBV24-1 to TRBJ2-6; D is unclear. Looked up from germline, CDR1 is KGHDR and CDR2 is SFDVKD. Deletions cut 3 bases from V and 0 bases from J, with 5 bases between. CDR3 size: 15 residues. The CDR3 bases are TGTGCCACCAGTGATCTGGGCTCTGGGGCCAACGTCCTGACTTTC. This codes for CATSDLGSGANVLTF.

This clonotype was seen only a few times. V and J are TRBV20-1 and TRBJ2-2; D gene ambiguous. This CDR3 is 13 amino acids long. Germline loops: CDR1 DFQATT, CDR2 SNEGSKA (reference sequence). The germline V and J ends were trimmed by 2 bases and 6 bases, with 10 bases remaining between them. CDR3 in amino acids: CSARTPVAGELFF. The CDR3 DNA follows: TGCAGTGCTAGAACCCCAGTAGCCGGGGAGCTGTTTTTT.

This clonotype came up many times. CDR3 residues: CAISRDSQVDEQYF. The DNA for the CDR3 is TGTGCCATCAGCCGGGACAGCCAGGTCGACGAGCAGTACTTC. This chain uses TRBV10-3 with TRBJ2-7; 7 bases match TRBD1. J gave up 5 bases and V 6 bases, and 10 bases lay outside the gene matches. This CDR3 spans 14 amino acids. Germline CDR1 ENHRY, CDR2 SYGVKD.

The chain has TRBV29-1 and TRBJ1-2, with 7 bases fitting TRBD1. In germline, CDR1 is SQVTM, CDR2 ANQGSEA. CDR3 length: 13 residues. V lost 6 bases and J lost 6; bases outside the gene matches: 10. The CDR3 is CSVPGPTGHGYTF. CDR3 DNA sequence: TGCAGCGTCCCTGGCCCGACAGGGCATGGCTACACCTTC.

The genes are TRBV12-5 and TRBJ2-5, with 13 bases that match TRBD2. The trim removed 5 bases at V and 4 bases at J, leaving 10 bases unmatched. The CDR3 runs to 17 residues. CDR1 and CDR2 from the germline V gene are LGHNT and FRNRAP. CDR3 nucleotide sequence: TGTGCTAGTGGTCCACACAAAGGACTAGCGGGGGCAGAGACCCAGTACTTC. Protein sequence: CASGPHKGLAGAETQYF.

The chain is built from TRBV25-1 and TRBJ2-5; tentatively, D is TRBD2 (5 bases). CDR3 length: 14 amino acids. CDR1 is MGHDK and CDR2 is SYGVNS in the germline V gene. Trimming took 1 base from V and 3 from J, leaving 9 bases between them. CDR3 DNA: TGTGCCAGCAGTGAATGGGTCGGGGAAGAGACCCAGTACTTC. Residues: CASSEWVGEETQYF.

This clonotype was counted ten times or more. The chain has TRBV12-3 or TRBV12-4 and TRBJ2-7; TRBD2 might be the D (5 bases). The germline V and J ends were trimmed by 5 bases and 9 bases, with 14 bases remaining between them. This CDR3 region has 12 residues. CDR3 protein: CASSRTGPGQYF. CDR3 bases: TGTGCCAGCAGTAGGACTGGCCCCGGGCAGTACTTC.

The V gene is TRBV29-1, the J gene TRBJ2-7, with D perhaps TRBD1 (6 bases). V was cut by 1 base and J by 2 bases, with 9 bases left in between. This CDR3 comprises 13 residues. Germline CDR1 and CDR2: SQVTM and ANQGSEA. CDR3 residues: CSVEGQVPYEQYF. The CDR3 DNA follows: TGCAGCGTTGAAGGACAGGTTCCCTACGAGCAGTACTTC.

This clonotype was seen a single time. The chain recombines TRBV29-1 with TRBJ2-5; 7 bases agree with TRBD1. J lost 4 bases, V lost 7 bases, and 12 bases had no gene match. This CDR3 spans 14 amino acids. Germline CDR1 SQVTM, CDR2 ANQGSEA. Here the CDR3 reads CSARTGQPPETQYF. The CDR3 nucleotides read TGCAGCGCACGGACGGGACAGCCTCCAGAGACCCAGTACTTC.

In the case of this clonotype: An end of the junction does not agree with germline; a read error may underlie this. The CDR3 DNA is TGTGCCAGTAGTATGTCCAGGAGCACAGATACGCAGTGTTTT. Amino acids: CASSMSRSTDTQCF. The chain employs TRBV19 and TRBJ2-3, with D uncertain. Germline loops: CDR1 LNHDA, CDR2 SQIVND (reference sequence). The CDR3 loop spans 14 amino acids.

V usage is TRBV25-1 and J usage is TRBJ2-1; 9 bases are shared with TRBD2. The germline gives CDR1 MGHDK, CDR2 SYGVNS. V dropped 4 bases and J dropped 6; count of bases not matched to a gene: 7. The CDR3 sequence is 15 residues long. This chain's CDR3 is CASSVGLAVINEQFF. The CDR3 DNA follows: TGTGCCAGCAGTGTGGGACTAGCTGTGATCAATGAGCAGTTCTTC.

This clonotype has only one observation. The V and J genes are TRBV5-1 and TRBJ1-3; D not certain. Germline V lookup: CDR1 SGHRS, CDR2 YFSETQ. The V end lost 5 bases, the J end lost 0 bases, and 12 bases lay between the germline ends. The CDR3 runs to 15 residues. DNA of the CDR3: TGCGCCAGCAGTAGGCTCGCCGACTCTGGAAACACCATATATTTT. It translates to CASSRLADSGNTIYF.

Comments on this clonotype: At one end, the junction sequence differs from germline, possibly due to a read error. The rearrangement links TRBV5-1 to TRBJ2-5, with 12 positions matching TRBD1. The CDR3 is 15 residues long. Germline V gene data show CDR1 as SGHRS and CDR2 as YFSETQ. The CDR3: CVSSRPGQGAETQYF. The CDR3 nucleotides are TGCGTCAGCAGCCGGCCGGGACAGGGGGCGGAGACCCAGTACTTC. Complete variable domain (other parts from reference TRBV5-1 and TRBJ2-5): KAGVTQTPRYLIKTRGQQVTLSCSPISGHRSVSWYQQTPGQGLQFLFEYFSETQRNKGNFPGRFSGRQFSNSRSEMNVSTLELGDSALYLCVSSRPGQGAETQYFGPGTRLLVL.

This clonotype was detected many times. V usage is TRBV12-5 and J usage is TRBJ2-6; 8 positions agree with TRBD1. The CDR3 extends over 15 amino acids. Germline CDR1 reads LGHNT; CDR2 reads FRNRAP. The ends lost 9 bases at V and 2 bases at J; junction bases unmatched: 6. CDR3 residues: CASGQGRTGANVLTF. CDR3 nucleotide sequence: TGTGCTAGCGGACAGGGAAGGACTGGGGCCAACGTCCTGACTTTC.

A few counts support this clonotype. The chain carries TRBV20-1 and TRBJ2-7; no clear D gene. Per the germline V gene, CDR1 is DFQATT and CDR2 is SNEGSKA (reference sequence). Trimming removed 5 bases at V and 0 bases at J, with 14 bases between. There are 14 residues in the CDR3. CDR3 sequence (DNA): TGCAGTGCTTGGACCTTGTCCAGCTCCTACGAGCAGTACTTC. Its translation: CSAWTLSSSYEQYF.

This clonotype has a count of ten or more. The chain couples TRBV7-9 to TRBJ1-2, with D perhaps matching TRBD1 (5 bases). Trimming pared 5 bases from V and 3 bases from J, leaving 13 bases between. CDR1 SEHNR and CDR2 FQNEAQ come from the germline V gene (reference sequence). This CDR3 has 14 amino acids. The CDR3 sequence: CASSHLGPHYGYTF. In DNA, the CDR3 is TGTGCCAGCAGCCACCTGGGACCGCACTATGGCTACACCTTC. Drawing the rest from reference TRBV7-9 and TRBJ1-2, the complete variable domain is DTGVSQNPRHKITKRGQNVTFRCDPISEHNRLYWYRQTLGQGPEFLTYFQNEAQLEKSRLLSDRFSAERPKGSFSTLEIQRTEQGDSAMYLCASSHLGPHYGYTFGSGTRLTVV.

This chain joins TRBV29-1 and TRBJ2-3, with TRBD1 identical over 8 bases. This CDR3 contains 13 residues. The V segment lost 5 bases and the J segment 4 bases; nucleotides outside the gene matches: 5. CDR1 is SQVTM, CDR2 ANQGSEA, per germline. The CDR3 region is CSVSDRGSDTQYF. The CDR3 DNA reads TGCAGCGTTAGTGACAGGGGATCAGATACGCAGTATTTT.

This clonotype was observed many times. V usage is TRBV4-1 and J usage is TRBJ1-1; D is perhaps TRBD1 (6 bases). Germline V gene sequence: CDR1 MGHRA, CDR2 YSYEKL. This CDR3 spans 15 amino acids. Trimming left V 3 bases short and J 5 bases short, with 16 bases between. The DNA for the CDR3 is TGCGCCAGCAGCCACGTGGGGGGCAGACTTACTGAAGCTTTCTTT. It yields the protein CASSHVGGRLTEAFF.

This clonotype has a handful of counts. The rearrangement uses TRBV14 and TRBJ2-6; no clear D. The CDR3 totals 17 residues. Trimming left V 8 bases short and J 0 bases short, with 17 bases between. CDR1 is SGHDN and CDR2 is FVKESK in the germline V gene. CDR3 protein: CASSPPDGRSGANVLTF. In DNA, the CDR3 is TGTGCCAGCTCACCACCGGACGGACGCTCTGGGGCCAACGTCCTGACTTTC.

The rearrangement joins TRBV5-1 to TRBJ1-3; D is perhaps TRBD1 (5 bases). Germline CDR1 reads SGHRS; CDR2 reads YFSETQ. This CDR3 comprises 16 residues. V gave up 0 bases and J gave up 0 bases, with 10 bases separating them. The CDR3 reads CASSLVGQSSGNTIYF. The CDR3 bases are TGCGCCAGCAGCTTGGTGGGGCAGAGCTCTGGAAACACCATATATTTT.

This clonotype was seen more than once but under ten times. This chain connects TRBV11-2 to TRBJ2-7; TRBD2 matches at 13 bases. This CDR3 has 15 amino acids. The J segment lost 8 bases and the V segment lost 1 base, leaving 5 bases of the junction unmatched. Per germline, CDR1 SGHAT and CDR2 FQNNGV. CDR3 region: CASSLGRTSGGKQYF. The CDR3 coding sequence is TGTGCCAGCAGCTTAGGCCGGACTAGCGGGGGCAAGCAGTACTTC.

CDR3 loop: CASSSLTVATQYF. CDR3 bases: TGTGCCAGCAGCTCCTTGACAGTGGCGACCCAGTACTTC. This chain joins TRBV2 and TRBJ2-5; D perhaps matches TRBD1 (5 bases). Trimming removed 6 bases from V and 7 bases from J, with 15 bases in between. The CDR3 is 13 residues long. Per germline, CDR1 SNHLY and CDR2 FYNNEI.

This clonotype was seen a few times. CDR3 DNA: TGTGCCTGGAGATCTACAGGGACCTATGGCTACACCTTC. Its protein product is CAWRSTGTYGYTF. This chain connects TRBV30 to TRBJ1-2, with D perhaps matching TRBD1 (6 bases). Trimming removed 3 bases at V and 4 bases at J, with 12 bases between. Germline values: CDR1 GTSNPN, CDR2 SVGIG (reference sequence). The CDR3 covers 13 residues.

This clonotype was observed a few times. The genes are TRBV5-6 and TRBJ1-5; 8 nucleotides align to TRBD1. Germline V lookup: CDR1 SGHDT, CDR2 YYEEEE. The CDR3 consists of 16 residues. V shed 1 base, J shed 5 bases, and the junction held 8 bases outside the gene matches. CDR3 in amino acids: CASSLWAGGLYQPQHF. The DNA for the CDR3 is TGTGCCAGCAGCTTGTGGGCAGGGGGCTTATATCAGCCCCAGCATTTT.

This clonotype was seen at least ten times. The rearrangement uses TRBV24-1 and TRBJ2-5; no clear D. Germline CDR1 reads KGHDR; CDR2 reads SFDVKD. The CDR3 is 13 amino acids. CDR3 bases: TGTGCGAAAGGTGTTGAATCGCAAGAGACCCAGTACTTC. It is translated as CAKGVESQETQYF.